These 10 T cell receptor beta chains came from one sample sequenced in a study of cytomegalovirus exposure and HLA in healthy donors. Clones were read by immunoSEQ multiplex PCR, and TCRdb kept only the in-frame ones, dropping some. The sample has some 71,000 clones, 94% seen once. The sample was PBMCs. Receptors were obtained from a woman between 18 and 29 years old in good health and CMV-seronegative.

V gene TRBV29-1 combines with J gene TRBJ2-3; 8 bases fit TRBD1. This CDR3 is built from 14 residues. J lost 3 bases, V lost 6 bases, and 8 bases had no gene match. Germline CDR1 is SQVTM and CDR2 is ANQGSEA. DNA for the CDR3: TGCAGCGTCGGACCAGGGGGCCGGACAGATACGCAGTATTTT. Translation: CSVGPGGRTDTQYF.

The V and J genes are TRBV11-2 and TRBJ2-5, with 13 nucleotides matching TRBD2. The CDR3 consists of 15 residues. The germline V gene has CDR1 SGHAT and CDR2 FQNNGV. Trimming removed 4 bases from V and 4 bases from J; junction bases left unmatched: 3. CDR3 region: CASSSGLAGTETQYF. CDR3 bases: TGTGCCAGCAGCTCGGGACTAGCGGGGACAGAGACCCAGTACTTC.

The V call is TRBV7-2, the J call TRBJ1-1; D unclear. In germline, CDR1 is SGHTA, CDR2 FQGNSA. V lost 1 base to trimming and J lost 0 bases, with 6 bases between them. The CDR3 covers 14 residues. The DNA of the CDR3 is TGTGCCAGCAGCTTAGTAGCCATGAACACTGAAGCTTTCTTT. As protein: CASSLVAMNTEAFF.

This chain connects TRBV28 to TRBJ2-1; D is unresolved. This CDR3 has 14 residues. The V and J ends lost 6 bases and 7 bases respectively, with 16 bases between them. CDR1 and CDR2 from the germline V gene are MDHEN and SYDVKM. The CDR3 DNA is TGTGCCAGCAGACCAGCGATCTGGGTGAATGAGCAGTTCTTC. Amino acid sequence: CASRPAIWVNEQFF.

This clone was seen once. This rearrangement joins TRBV27 to TRBJ2-1; 7 bases fit TRBD2. Unmatched junction bases numbered 18, after V lost 5 bases and J lost 8 bases. Germline CDR1 reads MNHEY; CDR2 reads SMNVEV (reference sequence). There are 17 residues in the CDR3. In nucleotides, the CDR3 is TGTGCCAGCAGTGGGGGGGGACTCGTCCGGATGCACTATGAGCAGTTCTTC. Translated: CASSGGGLVRMHYEQFF.

The rearrangement uses TRBV19 and TRBJ2-3, with 12 bases identical to TRBD2. CDR3 length equals 16 residues. The germline CDR1 and CDR2 sequences are LNHDA and SQIVND (reference sequence). After removal of 6 bases from V and 2 bases from J, the junction contained 6 bases not matched to a gene. The CDR3 loop reads CASRKLAGGTTDTQYF. The CDR3 DNA follows: TGTGCCAGTAGAAAACTAGCGGGAGGTACCACAGATACGCAGTATTTT. Combining the CDR3 with reference TRBV19 and TRBJ2-3 gives the whole variable domain DGGITQSPKYLFRKEGQNVTLSCEQNLNHDAMYWYRQDPGQGLRLIYYSQIVNDFQKGDIAEGYSVSREKKESFPLTVTSAQKNPTAFYLCASRKLAGGTTDTQYFGPGTRLTVL.

This chain joins TRBV2 and TRBJ2-3; 16 bases align to TRBD2. The trim removed 10 bases at V and 0 bases at J, leaving 10 bases unmatched. CDR1 SNHLY and CDR2 FYNNEI come from the germline V gene. The CDR3 consists of 18 residues. The CDR3 sequence is CATWGTSGRASSTDTQYF. In DNA, the CDR3 is TGTGCCACCTGGGGGACTAGCGGGAGGGCATCTAGCACAGATACGCAGTATTTT.

The DNA for the CDR3 is TGTGCCAGCAGCTTAGCGGTCGAAGGACAAGGCACAGATACGCAGTATTTT. This gives the protein CASSLAVEGQGTDTQYF. The genes are TRBV7-8 and TRBJ2-3, with D perhaps TRBD1 (5 bases). Trimming took 0 bases from V and 1 from J, leaving 14 bases between them. There are 17 residues in the CDR3. Germline V CDR1 and CDR2: SGHVS, FQNEAQ. Filled out from reference TRBV7-8 and TRBJ2-3, the complete variable domain reads GAGVSQSPRYKVAKRGQDVALRCDPISGHVSLFWYQQALGQGPEFLTYFQNEAQLDKSGLPSDRFFAERPEGSVSTLKIQRTQQEDSAVYLCASSLAVEGQGTDTQYFGPGTRLTVL.

This sequence joins TRBV30 and TRBJ2-1, with TRBD1 as a possible D gene (6 bases). Per germline, CDR1 GTSNPN and CDR2 SVGIG (reference sequence). The CDR3 contains 12 residues. Trimming stripped 2 bases from V and 7 bases from J, with 9 bases between. Written as DNA, the CDR3 is TGTGCCTGGAGTCCCCAGGGGAATGAGCAGTTCTTC. It translates to CAWSPQGNEQFF.

The chain links TRBV2 to TRBJ1-2; D gene unclear. The CDR3 sequence is 15 residues long. Trimming took 1 base from V and 0 from J, leaving 9 bases between them. The germline V gene encodes CDR1 SNHLY and CDR2 FYNNEI. CDR3 in amino acids: CASSEVARANYGYTF. The DNA for the CDR3 is TGTGCCAGCAGTGAAGTAGCCAGAGCTAACTATGGCTACACCTTC.